The 23 T cell receptor beta chains below come from one sample, sequenced in a study of T cell repertoires in cytomegalovirus infection. Via MiXCR, TCRdb re-called the reads, giving one row per CDR3 protein. The table includes 250,000 to 300,000 distinct CDR3 sequences, roughly a fifth detected once. No cognate antigen is known for these TCRs. This sample comprised cultured PBMCs, obtained from culture after CMV antigen stimulation. Receptor source: a human donor in good health (CMV status not recorded). Some clones in this sample may be carry-over from other donors' samples.

This clonotype was picked up a small number of times. The chain uses TRBV12-5 and TRBJ2-1, with TRBD2 as a possible D gene (6 bases). CDR1 is LGHNT, CDR2 FRNRAP, per germline. CDR3 size: 15 residues. V lost 0 bases, J lost 3 bases, and 9 bases lay in between. The CDR3 DNA follows: TGTGCTAGTGGTTTGGTAACAGCGGGCTACAATGAGCAGTTCTTC. Residues: CASGLVTAGYNEQFF.

The genes are TRBV7-9 and TRBJ2-3; 7 bases line up with TRBD1. Germline V CDR1 and CDR2: SEHNR, FQNEAQ (reference sequence). The CDR3 length is 17 residues. With V trimmed by 2 bases and J by 7 bases, 15 bases remained unmatched. The chain's CDR3 is CASSLFPDRRTAHTQYF. CDR3 sequence (DNA): TGTGCCAGCAGCTTATTCCCGGACAGGCGGACGGCGCATACGCAGTATTTT.

The rearrangement uses TRBV7-9 and TRBJ2-7, with D maybe TRBD1 (6 bases). Trimming cost V 4 bases and J 9 bases, with 19 bases left between them. This CDR3 comprises 14 residues. Germline CDR1 and CDR2: SEHNR and FQNEAQ (reference sequence). CDR3 loop: CASSSQTGATTQYF. The DNA of the CDR3 is TGTGCCAGCAGCTCGCAGACAGGCGCCACAACGCAGTACTTC.

The rearrangement uses TRBV30 and TRBJ1-5, with a possible D match to TRBD1 (5 bases). This CDR3 is built from 14 residues. Trimming stripped 3 bases from V and 9 bases from J, with 18 bases between. The V gene's germline CDR1 is GTSNPN and CDR2 SVGIG (reference sequence). CDR3 bases: TGTGCCTGGAGCGCAGGGAGGGCGCCGGGGCCCCAGCATTTT. Translation: CAWSAGRAPGPQHF.

V and J are TRBV27 and TRBJ2-1; D gene unclear. CDR3 length: 17 amino acids. The V end was cut by 0 bases, the J end by 8 bases, with 20 bases between. Looked up from germline, CDR1 is MNHEY and CDR2 is SMNVEV (reference sequence). The CDR3: CASSLSKVAVGSDEQFF. CDR3 DNA: TGTGCCAGCAGTTTATCAAAAGTGGCTGTTGGTTCCGATGAGCAGTTCTTC.

The rearrangement uses TRBV12-3 or TRBV12-4 and TRBJ2-2; D is possibly TRBD2 (6 bases). V was shortened by 5 bases and J by 10 bases, with 14 bases between the two germline ends. This CDR3 contains 13 residues. CDR3 region: CASSIGGYAELFF. CDR3 sequence (DNA): TGTGCCAGCAGTATCGGGGGTTACGCGGAGCTGTTTTTT.

This clonotype appeared a few times. This chain links TRBV28 with TRBJ2-2; the D gene is possibly TRBD1 (6 bases). Germline V gene sequence: CDR1 MDHEN, CDR2 SYDVKM. The CDR3 consists of 14 residues. The V end was cut by 5 bases, the J end by 6 bases, with 13 bases between. The CDR3 coding sequence is TGTGCCAGCAGTCCGTACGACAGGTCCGGGGAGCTGTTTTTT. Translated: CASSPYDRSGELFF.

This clonotype has at least ten counts. The J gene is TRBJ2-1, the V gene TRBV7-2, with unresolved D. The CDR3 is made up of 17 amino acids. V was pared by 4 bases and J by 0 bases, with 16 bases between. Germline V gives CDR1 SGHTA, CDR2 FQGNSA. The DNA of the CDR3 is TGTGCCAGCAGCTCGCCCAGTGGGGAAAGCTCCTACAATGAGCAGTTCTTC. The encoded protein is CASSSPSGESSYNEQFF.

This chain uses TRBV19 with TRBJ2-2; TRBD2 agrees at 13 bases. The CDR3 is made up of 16 amino acids. CDR1 and CDR2 from the germline V gene are LNHDA and SQIVND (reference sequence). The J segment lost 5 bases and the V segment lost 4 bases, leaving 4 bases of the junction unmatched. CDR3 bases: TGTGCCAGTAGTAGGACTAGCGGGAGACGGACCGGGGAGCTGTTTTTT. It specifies CASSRTSGRRTGELFF.

This clonotype was counted ten times or more. CDR3 loop: CASSLWSVSGANVLTF. The CDR3 nucleotides are TGTGCCAGCAGCTTATGGTCAGTCTCTGGGGCCAACGTCCTGACTTTC. The V call is TRBV7-2, the J call TRBJ2-6; D gene unclear. This CDR3 comprises 16 residues. CDR1 is SGHTA, CDR2 FQGNSA, per germline. Trimming removed 2 bases from V and 0 bases from J, with 8 bases in between.

The chain recombines TRBV20-1 with TRBJ1-2, with D unresolved. This CDR3 is built from 14 residues. CDR1 is DFQATT and CDR2 is SNEGSKA in the germline V gene (reference sequence). V was clipped by 1 base and J by 4 bases, with 13 bases between them. DNA for the CDR3: TGCAGTGCTAGAGTTCGCAGCTGGCCCTATGGCTACACCTTC. This translates into CSARVRSWPYGYTF.

At least ten counts were recorded for this clonotype. The V gene is TRBV7-9, the J gene TRBJ2-1, with D perhaps matching TRBD2 (5 bases). CDR1 is SEHNR and CDR2 is FQNEAQ in the germline V gene (reference sequence). Trimming cost V 5 bases and J 0 bases, with 14 bases left between them. The CDR3 runs to 16 residues. CDR3: CASSPLTSSSYNEQFF. For the CDR3, the DNA is TGTGCCAGCAGCCCGCTAACTAGTAGCTCCTACAATGAGCAGTTCTTC.

Only a few counts were recorded for this clonotype. This CDR3 is CASSLFLPIYRGRMDYGYTF. CDR3 DNA sequence: TGTGCCAGCAGTTTATTCTTACCTATCTACAGGGGGCGCATGGACTATGGCTACACCTTC. The chain recombines TRBV28 with TRBJ1-2, with TRBD1 matching 9 bases. V shed 1 base, J shed 3 bases, and the junction held 18 bases outside the gene matches. In germline, CDR1 is MDHEN, CDR2 SYDVKM. The length of the CDR3 is 20 residues.

This clonotype was recorded a few times. The chain has TRBV7-6 and TRBJ2-2, with TRBD2 matching 7 bases. This CDR3 has 15 residues. The V gene's germline CDR1 is SGHVS and CDR2 FNYEAQ. V was pared by 6 bases and J by 6 bases, with 10 bases of the junction left unmatched. The CDR3 DNA follows: TGTGCCAGCAGTTCTCCTAGCGGAGTCGCCGGGGAGCTGTTTTTT. It yields the protein CASSSPSGVAGELFF.

V is TRBV6-2 or TRBV6-3 and J is TRBJ2-4; 11 nucleotides match TRBD2. The CDR3 extends over 15 amino acids. Germline CDR1 MNHEY, CDR2 SVGEGT. V was pared by 4 bases and J by 3 bases, with 2 bases of the junction left unmatched. This CDR3 reads CASSSGLAGKNIQYF. The CDR3 nucleotides read TGTGCCAGCAGTTCCGGACTAGCGGGCAAAAACATTCAGTACTTC.

This clonotype appeared a few times. The rearrangement joins TRBV7-9 to TRBJ2-2, with 9 bases aligning to TRBD2. This CDR3 spans 15 amino acids. Trimming cost V 5 bases and J 7 bases; bases outside gene matches: 8. The germline CDR1 and CDR2 sequences are SEHNR and FQNEAQ (reference sequence). DNA for the CDR3: TGTGCCAGCAGCCCTACCGGGACTAGCATCGGGGAGCTGTTTTTT. It is translated as CASSPTGTSIGELFF.

About this clonotype: An end of the junction does not agree with germline; a read error may underlie this. The gene calls are TRBV4-1 and TRBJ1-3, with D possibly TRBD1 on 5 matching bases. CDR1 and CDR2 (germline): MGHRA, YSYEKL. The CDR3 spans 15 residues. The CDR3 protein is CASSQEPRAGNTIYF. As DNA, the CDR3 is TGCGCCAGCAGTCAAGAGCCCAGGGCTGGAAACACCATATATTTT.

This clonotype has ten or more counts. The chain recombines TRBV7-6 with TRBJ2-1, with TRBD1 matching over 8 bases. This CDR3 region has 13 residues. Germline V gene sequence: CDR1 SGHVS, CDR2 FNYEAQ. V lost 6 bases, J lost 9 bases, and 7 bases stayed unmatched. The CDR3 coding sequence is TGTGCCAGCAGTAAAGGACAGGGCGGTGAGCAGTTCTTC. As protein: CASSKGQGGEQFF. Drawing the rest from reference TRBV7-6 and TRBJ2-1, the complete variable domain is GAGVSQSPRYKVTKRGQDVALRCDPISGHVSLYWYRQALGQGPEFLTYFNYEAQQDKSGLPNDRFSAERPEGSISTLTIQRTEQRDSAMYRCASSKGQGGEQFFGPGTRLTVL.

This clonotype was counted only a few times. The chain uses TRBV10-3 and TRBJ2-3, with D unresolved. Per germline, CDR1 ENHRY and CDR2 SYGVKD. V lost 8 bases to trimming and J lost 2 bases, with 8 bases between them. The CDR3 is 12 amino acids. This chain's CDR3 is CAIQTSTDTQYF. The CDR3 region has the DNA TGTGCCATCCAGACTTCCACAGATACGCAGTATTTT.

This clonotype was recorded at least ten times. This chain links TRBV6-2 or TRBV6-3 with TRBJ2-7, with 8 nucleotides matching TRBD2. V lost 2 bases to trimming and J lost 2 bases; unmatched junction nucleotides: 5. The CDR3 totals 15 residues. In germline, CDR1 is MNHEY, CDR2 SVGEGT. The CDR3 DNA follows: TGTGCCAGCAGTTACCGTAGACTAGCGCCCTACGAGCAGTACGTC. Its protein product is CASSYRRLAPYEQYV.

This clonotype was observed at least ten times. The V call is TRBV7-9, the J call TRBJ1-2, with a possible D match to TRBD1 (5 bases). The germline V gene has CDR1 SEHNR and CDR2 FQNEAQ (reference sequence). Trimming removed 6 bases at V and 0 bases at J, with 8 bases between. The CDR3 loop spans 13 amino acids. The CDR3 reads CASRRGTNYGYTF. The DNA of the CDR3 is TGTGCCAGCAGACGGGGGACTAACTATGGCTACACCTTC.

This clonotype came up many times. The CDR3 protein is CASSASGTSYNEQFF. CDR3 coding DNA: TGTGCCAGCAGCGCAAGCGGGACCTCCTACAATGAGCAGTTCTTC. This rearrangement joins TRBV7-2 to TRBJ2-1, with 7 bases identical to TRBD2. The V gene end was trimmed by 5 bases and the J gene end by 0 bases; junction bases not matched to a gene: 4. CDR3 length: 15 amino acids. Germline V lookup: CDR1 SGHTA, CDR2 FQGNSA.

This clonotype occurred a few times. This chain links TRBV10-3 with TRBJ1-1; D gene unclear. Germline V gene lookup returns CDR1 ENHRY and CDR2 SYGVKD. The CDR3 runs to 15 residues. V was cut by 0 bases and J by 3 bases, with 11 bases left in between. The CDR3 DNA reads TGTGCCATCAGTGAGTCGTTGGGCCTGGACACTGAAGCTTTCTTT. As protein: CAISESLGLDTEAFF.